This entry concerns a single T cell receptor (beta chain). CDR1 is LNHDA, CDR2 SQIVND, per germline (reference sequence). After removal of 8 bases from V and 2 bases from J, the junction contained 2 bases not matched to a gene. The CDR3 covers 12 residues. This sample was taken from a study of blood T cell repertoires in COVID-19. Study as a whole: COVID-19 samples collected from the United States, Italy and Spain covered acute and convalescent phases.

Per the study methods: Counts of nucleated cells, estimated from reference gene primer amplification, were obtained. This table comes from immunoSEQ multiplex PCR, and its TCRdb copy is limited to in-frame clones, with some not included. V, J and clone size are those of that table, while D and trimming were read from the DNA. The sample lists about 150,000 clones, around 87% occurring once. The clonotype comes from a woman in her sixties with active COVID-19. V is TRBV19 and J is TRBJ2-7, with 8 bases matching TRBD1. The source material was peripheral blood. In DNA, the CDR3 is TGTGCCAGTGGACAGGGTCCCTACGAGCAGTACTTC. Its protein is CASGQGPYEQYF.